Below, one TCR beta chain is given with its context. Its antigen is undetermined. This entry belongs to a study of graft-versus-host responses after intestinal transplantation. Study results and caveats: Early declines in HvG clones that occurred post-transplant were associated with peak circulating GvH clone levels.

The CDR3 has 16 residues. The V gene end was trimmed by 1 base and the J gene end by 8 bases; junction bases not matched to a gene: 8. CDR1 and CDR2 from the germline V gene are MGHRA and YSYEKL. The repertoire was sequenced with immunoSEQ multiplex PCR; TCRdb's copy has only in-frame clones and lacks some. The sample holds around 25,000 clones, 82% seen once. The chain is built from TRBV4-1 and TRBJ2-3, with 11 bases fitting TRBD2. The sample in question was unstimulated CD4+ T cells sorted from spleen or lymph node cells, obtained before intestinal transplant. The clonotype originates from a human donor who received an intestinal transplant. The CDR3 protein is CASSQGLSGRARTQYF. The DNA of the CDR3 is TGCGCCAGCAGCCAAGGGCTTAGCGGGAGGGCCCGTACGCAGTATTTT.